These T cell receptor beta chains were read from a single sample in a study of cytomegalovirus exposure and HLA in healthy donors. The assay was immunoSEQ multiplex PCR, and TCRdb's table has in-frame clones only and misses some. The sample records roughly 34,000 clones, 55% to 80% being singletons. Sequenced material: PBMCs. The receptors were sampled from a man aged 35-49 years in good health and CMV-seropositive. The CDR3 runs from the conserved cysteine through the conserved F or W. The D gene is left open where the match is weak. Size is stated for part of the rows, as once, few or many counts, or as a class when the clone is expanded.

D gene	clone size	V gene	J gene	CDR3 DNA	CDR3 protein
-	-	TRBV9	TRBJ2-5	TGTGCCAGCAGCGTAGCTACAGGGGAGACCCAGTACTTC	CASSVATGETQYF
-	-	TRBV5-1	TRBJ1-5	TGCGCCAGCAGCTTGGAGGCAGGGTATAGCAATCAGCCCCAGCATTTT	CASSLEAGYSNQPQHF
TRBD1	-	TRBV18	TRBJ2-2	TGTGCCAGCTCCCAGCCCACAGGGGACGGCGGGGAGCTGTTTTTT	CASSQPTGDGGELFF
-	-	TRBV6-1	TRBJ2-7	TGTGCCAGCAGTAGTACGGGGGGCCTCTCCTACGAGCAGTACTTC	CASSSTGGLSYEQYF
-	-	TRBV16	TRBJ1-1	TGTGCCAGCGAACGCGGGCCATCGGGCACTGAAGCTTTCTTT	CASERGPSGTEAFF
-	-	TRBV5-1	TRBJ2-5	TGCGCCAGCAGCCCGGGAGAGACCCAGTACTTC	CASSPGETQYF
-	-	TRBV27	TRBJ1-1	TGTGCCAGCAGTTTATATCCAGGCCACACTGAAGCTTTCTTT	CASSLYPGHTEAFF
-	-	TRBV5-1	TRBJ1-6	TGCGCCAGCAGCTTGGCCGGGAGCGATCAGAATTCACCCCTCCACTTT	CASSLAGSDQNSPLHF
-	-	TRBV5-1	TRBJ2-2	TGCGCCAGCAGCCCCCGGACACCAAACACCGGGGAGCTGTTTTTT	CASSPRTPNTGELFF
TRBD1	-	TRBV5-1	TRBJ2-1	TGCGCCAGCAGCTTGGACGGGACAGTGTACAATGAGCAGTTCTTC	CASSLDGTVYNEQFF
TRBD1	few	TRBV18	TRBJ2-7	TGTGCCAGCTCACGGACAGGGGGTCCCTACGAGCAGTACTTC	CASSRTGGPYEQYF
TRBD2	-	TRBV15	TRBJ2-3	TGTGCCACCAGCAGAGGTTCTAGCGGGAGCACAGATACGCAGTATTTT	CATSRGSSGSTDTQYF
-	-	TRBV2	TRBJ2-2	TGTGCCAGCAGTGAAGCGGGGACATCCGGGGAGCTGTTTTTT	CASSEAGTSGELFF
TRBD1	-	TRBV7-2	TRBJ1-2	TGTGCCAGCAGCCAGGACAGGGAGGATGGCTACACCTTC	CASSQDREDGYTF
TRBD2	-	TRBV6-9	TRBJ2-5	TGTGCCAGCAGTTCCCTAGCGGGGGTCGAGACCCAGTACTTC	CASSSLAGVETQYF